This T cell receptor beta chain is drawn from a study of T cells after yellow fever vaccination. Study at large: The fractions with low cell numbers were processed using SMART-Seq v4 Ultra Low Input.

This clonotype appeared many times. Its antigen is unknown. The ends were cut back, 3 bases at V and 1 base at J, with 14 bases in the middle. This CDR3 contains 16 residues. Germline V CDR1 and CDR2: SGHRS, YFSETQ. Conversion of TCR transcripts into cDNA relied on 5'RACE template switching, which added a universal primer site and UMIs. MiXCR, applied by TCRdb to the 5' RACE reads, yields one record per CDR3 protein. The profile shows 250,000 or so distinct CDR3 sequences, about 3.9% of them singletons. The study's findings and limits: Reappearance after the booster was seen for most primary-vaccination clones, at roughly 96% CD4 and 80% to 90% CD8. Abundant clonotypes from the bulk population could get into FACS-sorted repertoires as contaminants.

The rearrangement joins TRBV5-1 to TRBJ2-4; a weak D match, TRBD1 (6 bases). Here the sequenced sample was PBMCs, taken 15 days after the yellow fever booster vaccination. The TCR sequence derives from a young man who received the YFV17D yellow fever vaccine. CDR3 nucleotide sequence: TGCGCCAGCAGCTCTGAACAGGGTGGGGCCAAAAACATTCAGTACTTC. It is translated as CASSSEQGGAKNIQYF.